This T cell receptor beta chain originates from a study of T cells in Graves' hyperthyroidism and ophthalmopathy. The overall study: Specimen type is peripheral blood, collected at initial diagnosis prior to any treatment.

As for this clonotype: Its antigen is as yet unknown.

From under 12 ml of fresh peripheral blood, PBMCs were isolated. Authors of the study amplified TCR beta CDR3 regions from RNA transcripts. The HTBI primer set was used in a first-round RT-PCR of the TCR CDR3. Each CDR3 protein is one row after TCRdb ran MiXCR on the multiplex PCR reads. Counted here are 250,000 to 400,000 distinct CDR3 sequences, approximately 15% occurring once; the ten biggest clones make up 34%. Regarding the study as a whole: Ophthalmopathy prediction by the model preceded onset by a median about 6.8 months. Most thyroid clonotypes that were expanded above 0.001 also turned up in blood.

V was clipped by 4 bases and J by 7 bases, with 12 bases between them. CDR3 size: 12 residues. CDR1 is SGHNT, CDR2 YYREEE, per germline (reference sequence). The chain links TRBV5-4 to TRBJ2-7, with unresolved D. This clonotype was sampled from a woman in her thirties or forties with Graves' ophthalmopathy. Material: blood. CDR3 protein: CASSPVGKEQYF. The CDR3 DNA follows: TGTGCCAGCAGCCCCGTTGGAAAAGAGCAGTACTTC.